Listed here are 22 T cell receptor beta chains from one sample, sequenced in a study of blood T cell repertoires in COVID-19. Method: immunoSEQ multiplex PCR; TCRdb's copy keeps in-frame clones and lacks some. Of under 250,000 clones in the sample, over 85% were seen once. The sample was PBMCs or T cells enriched from blood (not recorded which). Receptors originate from a woman in her twenties or thirties with acute COVID-19.

This chain connects TRBV5-1 to TRBJ2-7; D is unresolved. The CDR3 spans 14 residues. The V end lost 7 bases, the J end lost 4 bases, and 18 bases lay between the germline ends. In germline, CDR1 is SGHRS, CDR2 YFSETQ. DNA of the CDR3: TGCGCCAGCTCGAACCCCCAGATTAATTACGAGCAGTACTTC. Translated, it gives CASSNPQINYEQYF.

The chain uses TRBV2 and TRBJ1-5; D gene ambiguous. The V gene's germline CDR1 is SNHLY and CDR2 FYNNEI. CDR3 length equals 15 residues. V was trimmed by 3 bases and J by 0 bases, leaving 9 bases between them. As DNA, the CDR3 is TGTGCCAGCAGTGAGAGGGATCATAGCAATCAGCCCCAGCATTTT. It encodes CASSERDHSNQPQHF.

In DNA form, the CDR3 reads TGCGCCAGCAGCCAAGGCAGGGGCTATCAGCCCCAGCATTTT. As protein: CASSQGRGYQPQHF. This chain links TRBV4-1 with TRBJ1-5; maybe TRBD1 (6 bases). This CDR3 region has 14 residues. The V gene's germline CDR1 is MGHRA and CDR2 YSYEKL. The V end lost 1 base, the J end lost 5 bases, and 9 bases lay between the germline ends.

The genes are TRBV3-1 (or the pseudogene TRBV3-2) and TRBJ1-6; 7 bases are a match to TRBD1. With V trimmed by 2 bases and J by 6 bases, 4 bases remained unmatched. Germline-derived CDR1 and CDR2 are LGHDT and YNNKEL (reference sequence). This CDR3 comprises 15 residues. The CDR3 protein is CASSQPGQTNSPLHF. Written as DNA, the CDR3 is TGTGCCAGCAGCCAACCGGGACAGACTAATTCACCCCTCCACTTT.

The chain recombines TRBV3-1 (or the pseudogene TRBV3-2) with TRBJ2-3; 7 bases agree with TRBD1. The J segment lost 2 bases and the V segment lost 0 bases, leaving 2 bases of the junction unmatched. The length of the CDR3 is 15 residues. Germline V gives CDR1 LGHDT, CDR2 YNNKEL (reference sequence). The CDR3: CASSQDRGPTDTQYF. The CDR3 nucleotides read TGTGCCAGCAGCCAAGATAGGGGGCCCACAGATACGCAGTATTTT.

V is TRBV7-6 and J is TRBJ2-3; 9 bases map to TRBD2. The CDR3 loop spans 15 amino acids. Trimming removed 3 bases from V and 3 bases from J; junction bases left unmatched: 4. Germline loops: CDR1 SGHVS, CDR2 FNYEAQ. The CDR3 is CASSFSGGRTDTQYF. The CDR3 region has the DNA TGTGCCAGCAGCTTCAGCGGGGGGCGGACAGATACGCAGTATTTT. Filled out from reference TRBV7-6 and TRBJ2-3, the complete variable domain reads GAGVSQSPRYKVTKRGQDVALRCDPISGHVSLYWYRQALGQGPEFLTYFNYEAQQDKSGLPNDRFSAERPEGSISTLTIQRTEQRDSAMYRCASSFSGGRTDTQYFGPGTRLTVL.

The chain couples TRBV30 to TRBJ1-4; D may be TRBD1 (6 bases). The V gene lost 3 bases and the J gene lost 8 bases, with 19 bases spanning the gap. This CDR3 has 15 residues. Germline V gives CDR1 GTSNPN, CDR2 SVGIG (reference sequence). The CDR3 coding sequence is TGTGCCTGGAGCCAGGGAGGGGGGGGAGACGAAAAACTGTTTTTT. Translated: CAWSQGGGGDEKLFF.

This sequence joins TRBV5-1 and TRBJ2-1; D is ambiguous. The CDR3 runs to 14 residues. Germline lookup yields CDR1 SGHRS and CDR2 YFSETQ. With 2 bases removed from V and 4 bases from J, the gap between germline ends came to 10 bases. In DNA form, the CDR3 reads TGCGCCAGCAGCTTTTCTGAGGCTTACAATGAGCAGTTCTTC. It yields the protein CASSFSEAYNEQFF.

V and J are TRBV7-3 and TRBJ2-2; weak D call: TRBD1 (5 bases). Germline CDR1 is SGHTA and CDR2 is FQGTGA. This CDR3 region has 14 residues. The V end was cut by 3 bases, the J end by 5 bases, with 10 bases between. The CDR3 protein is CASSFRDGTGELFF. CDR3 nucleotide sequence: TGTGCCAGCAGCTTCAGGGATGGAACCGGGGAGCTGTTTTTT.

This clone was recorded once. The genes are TRBV5-1 and TRBJ2-3; 8 bases are shared with TRBD2. The trim removed 2 bases at V and 2 bases at J, leaving 4 bases unmatched. The germline CDR1 and CDR2 sequences are SGHRS and YFSETQ. CDR3 length: 15 amino acids. This CDR3 reads CASSFSGGYTDTQYF. Here the CDR3 DNA reads TGCGCCAGCAGCTTCAGCGGGGGCTACACAGATACGCAGTATTTT. Using reference TRBV5-1 and TRBJ2-3 for the parts outside the CDR3, the full variable domain is KAGVTQTPRYLIKTRGQQVTLSCSPISGHRSVSWYQQTPGQGLQFLFEYFSETQRNKGNFPGRFSGRQFSNSRSEMNVSTLELGDSALYLCASSFSGGYTDTQYFGPGTRLTVL.

V and J are TRBV5-1 and TRBJ2-3; 8 bases are a match to TRBD1. The V segment lost 2 bases and the J segment 0 bases; nucleotides outside the gene matches: 11. CDR1 and CDR2 (germline): SGHRS, YFSETQ. CDR3 size: 18 residues. CDR3 sequence (DNA): TGCGCCAGCAGCTTACCCCGAGGACAGGGCGGTAGCACAGATACGCAGTATTTT. Translation gives CASSLPRGQGGSTDTQYF.

This clone appeared once. This chain uses TRBV6-5 with TRBJ1-1; 7 nucleotides line up with TRBD1. The junction had 4 bases not matched to a gene; V was cut back by 6 bases and J by 0 bases. Germline V CDR1 and CDR2: MNHEY, SVGAGI. The CDR3 is 14 residues long. CDR3 in DNA: TGTGCCAGCAGCGGACAGGTAATGAACACTGAAGCTTTCTTT. Amino acid sequence: CASSGQVMNTEAFF.

This chain links TRBV5-8 with TRBJ2-1; no definite D call. The CDR3 runs to 17 residues. V was trimmed by 4 bases and J by 3 bases, leaving 20 bases between them. CDR1 and CDR2 from the germline V gene are SGHTS and YDEGEE. In nucleotides, the CDR3 is TGTGCCAGCAGCCTACCGACTGACGCCTTTTTCTACAATGAGCAGTTCTTC. It codes for CASSLPTDAFFYNEQFF.

The chain has TRBV18 and TRBJ2-6, with a tentative D call TRBD1 (7 bases). Trimming took off 0 bases at V and 13 bases at J, with 16 bases between the two ends. This CDR3 has 15 residues. CDR1 KGHSH and CDR2 LQKENI come from the germline V gene. The CDR3 sequence: CASSPPSRQGGVLTF. The DNA for the CDR3 is TGTGCCAGCTCACCACCATCCCGACAGGGAGGAGTCCTGACTTTC.

This rearrangement joins TRBV27 to TRBJ1-2; D is ambiguous. The CDR3 length is 15 residues. The V end was cut by 2 bases, the J end by 0 bases, with 10 bases between. Germline V gene sequence: CDR1 MNHEY, CDR2 SMNVEV (reference sequence). The CDR3 nucleotides read TGTGCCAGCAGTTTAGGTACAGACGCTAACTATGGCTACACCTTC. It translates to CASSLGTDANYGYTF.

This rearrangement joins TRBV10-3 to TRBJ1-1; D uncertain. The CDR3 covers 16 residues. The germline V gene encodes CDR1 ENHRY and CDR2 SYGVKD. Trimming took off 0 bases at V and 1 base at J, with 12 bases between the two ends. The CDR3 sequence: CAISESGERENTEAFF. CDR3 bases: TGTGCCATCAGTGAGTCAGGAGAGCGGGAGAACACTGAAGCTTTCTTT.

The V and J genes are TRBV6-5 and TRBJ1-2, with D possibly TRBD1 on 6 matching bases. CDR1 MNHEY and CDR2 SVGAGI come from the germline V gene. The germline V and J ends were trimmed by 0 bases and 4 bases, with 9 bases remaining between them. This CDR3 region has 14 residues. CDR3 nucleotides: TGTGCCAGCAGTTACTCGCTACAGGGCTATGGCTACACCTTC. Translating it yields CASSYSLQGYGYTF.

The V gene is TRBV15, the J gene TRBJ1-1, with D tentatively TRBD1 (5 bases). The germline CDR1 and CDR2 sequences are LNHNV and YYDKDF (reference sequence). The length of the CDR3 is 15 residues. Trimming took 0 bases from V and 4 from J, leaving 12 bases between them. The CDR3 sequence is CATSRDGQGSTEAFF. CDR3 DNA sequence: TGTGCCACCAGCAGAGATGGGCAGGGTAGCACTGAAGCTTTCTTT.

The V and J genes are TRBV27 and TRBJ1-1; the D gene is possibly TRBD1 (5 bases). Germline CDR1 MNHEY, CDR2 SMNVEV (reference sequence). V lost 11 bases and J lost 1, with 14 bases in between. CDR3 length: 13 residues. CDR3 sequence: CASGGVGNTEAFF. The CDR3 bases are TGTGCCTCGGGGGGGGTTGGGAACACTGAAGCTTTCTTT.

The chain recombines TRBV6-1 with TRBJ1-4; 7 bases agree with TRBD1. Trimming cost V 3 bases and J 5 bases; bases outside gene matches: 6. Germline V gives CDR1 MNHNS, CDR2 SASEGT. There are 15 residues in the CDR3. CDR3 in DNA: TGTGCCAGCAGTGAGAGGGACAGAGGAAATGAAAAACTGTTTTTT. Amino acids: CASSERDRGNEKLFF.

V usage is TRBV7-9 and J usage is TRBJ1-2; no clear D gene. This CDR3 comprises 13 residues. The germline V and J ends were trimmed by 3 bases and 3 bases, with 8 bases remaining between them. Germline V gene lookup returns CDR1 SEHNR and CDR2 FQNEAQ (reference sequence). CDR3 loop: CASSFNGDYGYTF. The CDR3 bases are TGTGCCAGCAGCTTCAACGGGGACTATGGCTACACCTTC.

This chain links TRBV4-1 with TRBJ1-4, with D unclear. This CDR3 contains 18 residues. Germline CDR1 MGHRA, CDR2 YSYEKL. Trimming shortened V by 0 bases and J by 1 base, and 15 bases separated the two germline ends. The CDR3 DNA reads as TGCGCCAGCAGCCAAGATCTTGGAGGCAGTATAACTAATGAAAAACTGTTTTTT. This sequence encodes CASSQDLGGSITNEKLFF.